There are a few counts of the clone carrying this T cell receptor beta chain. What it recognizes is unknown. This specimen comes from a study of vaccination effects on CD4 cells after COVID-19. Whole-study results and caveats: Late after vaccination, infection- and vaccine-induced clones showed marked clonal contraction.

Generated by immunoSEQ multiplex PCR, the TCRdb table keeps only in-frame clones and is missing some. The sample lists fewer than 20,000 clones, about 80% seen once, with approximately 19% in the top ten. The germline gives CDR1 MDHEN, CDR2 SYDVKM. V was cut by 3 bases and J by 5 bases, with 11 bases left in between. The length of the CDR3 is 14 residues. Antigen-specific CD4+ T cells were first expanded with viral peptide pools by the ViraFEST assay and only then sequenced. The authors isolated CD4+ T cells after around nine days of culture. Each participant was given two doses of one vaccine (BNT162b2 or mRNA-1273). At days 3 and 7, half of the medium was exchanged for IL-2 medium.

The material was CD4+ T cells from PBMCs cultured with HCoV-NL63 spike peptides, obtained after COVID-19 vaccination. The genes are TRBV28 and TRBJ1-5; D gene ambiguous. This clonotype originated in a human donor who received a COVID-19 vaccine. CDR3 sequence reads: CASSLAAPYQPQHF. CDR3 sequence (DNA): TGTGCCAGCAGTTTGGCAGCTCCTTATCAGCCCCAGCATTTT. The full variable domain, rest sourced from reference TRBV28 and TRBJ1-5, is DVKVTQSSRYLVKRTGEKVFLECVQDMDHENMFWYRQDPGLGLRLIYFSYDVKMKEKGDIPEGYSVSREKKERFSLILESASTNQTSMYLCASSLAAPYQPQHFGDGTRLSIL.